The table lists the clone carrying this TCR beta chain with a count of one. The antigen remains unidentified. CDR1 and CDR2 (germline): LNHDA, SQIVND (reference sequence). Between the trimmed V and J ends, which lost 7 bases and 8 bases, there was a span of 15 bases. The CDR3 totals 13 residues. Alongside CTLA-4 blockade with ipilimumab, patients with chemo-refractory metastatic non-small-cell lung cancer received focal radiation. Clones were read by immunoSEQ multiplex PCR, and TCRdb kept only the in-frame ones, dropping some. This sample yields roughly 45,000 clones, of which roughly 60% are seen a single time; roughly 18% belongs to the top ten. The entry originates in a study of radiotherapy plus CTLA-4 blockade in lung cancer. Study-level information: Disease control was seen in about 30% of patients, objective responses in 15% to 20%. Study-level points and caveats: TCR clones originating in tumors grew in number in blood after radiotherapy plus ipilimumab. Reported findings show early blood T cell clone dynamics, with interferon-beta, best predicted response.

This clonotype was sampled from a human donor with non-small cell lung cancer who had a partial response to radiotherapy plus ipilimumab. The starting material was peripheral blood, obtained from a patient treated with radiotherapy plus ipilimumab. The chain recombines TRBV19 with TRBJ1-5; D possibly corresponds to TRBD1 (5 bases). The CDR3 here is CASNPREGEPQHF. The CDR3 DNA reads as TGTGCCAGTAACCCCAGGGAAGGGGAGCCCCAGCATTTT.